A selection of T cell receptor beta chains follows, all from one sample in a study of patients and donors after allogeneic stem cell transplantation. TCRdb re-analysed the RT-PCR reads in MiXCR, keeping a single row per CDR3 protein. The table has more than 850,000 distinct CDR3 sequences, approximately 18% seen once. Specimen: blood, either unsorted or a sorted T cell fraction (not recorded which). These receptors originate from a human donor who was either an allogeneic HSCT recipient or a stem cell or donor lymphocyte infusion donor (not recorded which). It is not recorded whose cells these are; they may come from a transplant donor. The CDR3 runs from the conserved cysteine through the conserved F or W. D genes are given only for firm matches. Size is omitted from some rows. Given values are once, few, many or a class for expanded clones.

j_call	v_call	d_call	clone_size	cdr3_nt	cdr3_aa
TRBJ2-5	TRBV27	NA	few	TGTGCCAGCGGCGTTGGCTTATCAAAGACCCAGTACTTC	CASGVGLSKTQYF
TRBJ1-2	TRBV12-3/TRBV12-4	TRBD1	NA	TGTGCCAGCAGTTTCGATCCAGGGGGGTATGGCTACACCTTC	CASSFDPGGYGYTF
TRBJ1-4	TRBV20-1	TRBD1	NA	TGCAGTGCTATCTCAGCGGACAGGGGGAATGAAAAACTGTTTTTT	CSAISADRGNEKLFF
TRBJ2-2	TRBV12-3/TRBV12-4	TRBD2	NA	TGTGCCAGCAGTACGGGACTAGCGGGAGATGGGACCGGGGAGCTGTTTTTT	CASSTGLAGDGTGELFF
TRBJ1-5	TRBV6-5	TRBD1	NA	TGTGCCAGCAGTTACGGGACAGGAGGTCAGCCCCAGCATTTT	CASSYGTGGQPQHF
TRBJ2-2	TRBV7-2	NA	NA	TGTGCCAGCAGCCGCAGGGGGGAAACCGGGGAGCTGTTTTTT	CASSRRGETGELFF
TRBJ2-5	TRBV5-1	NA	NA	TGCGCCAGCAGCTTGGGGACGCCGGAGACCCAGTACTTC	CASSLGTPETQYF
TRBJ2-5	TRBV25-1	NA	few	TGTGCCAGCAGTGAATTCAGGGGACCTTTACCCCAAGAGACCCAGTACTTC	CASSEFRGPLPQETQYF
TRBJ2-1	TRBV5-1	NA	few	TGCGCCAGCAGCCCACGGGCGGGACTCTTAAATGAGCAGTTCTTC	CASSPRAGLLNEQFF
TRBJ1-1	TRBV4-3	NA	many	TGTGCCAGCAGCCAAGAAGGGGGCACTGAAGCTTTCTTT	CASSQEGGTEAFF
TRBJ2-1	TRBV5-6	NA	few	TGTGCCAGCAGCTTGGGGCAGAGCAATGAGCAGTTCTTC	CASSLGQSNEQFF
TRBJ1-5	TRBV7-8	NA	few	TGTGCCAGCAGCTTATCAGGAACACCCCGGCCCCAGCATTTT	CASSLSGTPRPQHF
TRBJ1-1	TRBV5-5	NA	NA	TGTGCCAGCAGCTTCCCAGCCCCGAGGACTGAAGCTTTCTTT	CASSFPAPRTEAFF
TRBJ1-4	TRBV4-3	TRBD1	few	TGCGCCAGCAGCCAAGACACAGGGGTGAACGAAAAACTGTTTTTT	CASSQDTGVNEKLFF
TRBJ2-7	TRBV20-1	TRBD2	many	TGCAGTGCTACTAGCGGGAGCTCCTACGAGCAGTACTTC	CSATSGSSYEQYF
TRBJ2-3	TRBV5-5	NA	NA	TGTGCCAGCAGCTTGGAAGATTCTAGCACAGATACGCAGTATTTT	CASSLEDSSTDTQYF
TRBJ1-6	TRBV4-3	TRBD1	few	TGCGCCAGCAGCCAAGGTCACGGGACAGGGGTGTCACCCCTCCACTTT	CASSQGHGTGVSPLHF
TRBJ2-5	TRBV2	NA	NA	TGTGCCAGCAGGGGCCGGGTGGAGACCCAGTACTTC	CASRGRVETQYF
TRBJ2-7	TRBV5-6	NA	NA	TGTGCCAGCAGCTTGTTCGGGCAGGGGGGCGAGCAGTACTTC	CASSLFGQGGEQYF
TRBJ1-1	TRBV7-9	NA	few	TGTGCCAGCAGCTCCTCCAGGGTAGGCCACACTGAAGCTTTCTTT	CASSSSRVGHTEAFF
TRBJ2-5	TRBV2	NA	few	TGTGCCAGCAGACGATCCTACCAGTACCAAGAGACCCAGTACTTC	CASRRSYQYQETQYF
TRBJ1-4	TRBV5-5	NA	NA	TGTGCCAGCAGCAACCCCCGTGAGCAGGGGAACGAAAAACTGTTTTTT	CASSNPREQGNEKLFF
TRBJ1-1	TRBV10-3	NA	NA	TGTGCCACCGGCTCAGGGTCTGGGTTCACTGAAGCTTTCTTT	CATGSGSGFTEAFF
TRBJ2-3	TRBV29-1	NA	many	TGCAGCGTTTACGGCGAGACCGCAGATACGCAGTATTTT	CSVYGETADTQYF
TRBJ2-7	TRBV20-1	NA	few	TGCAGTGCTAGAGAGGCAGGGAGTGGGGAGCAGTACTTC	CSAREAGSGEQYF
TRBJ2-3	TRBV7-2	TRBD2	NA	TGTGCCAGCAGCTTGCAGCGGGGGGTCCAAGATACGCAGTATTTT	CASSLQRGVQDTQYF
TRBJ2-5	TRBV20-1	TRBD2	NA	TGCAGTGCCCCAACCCTAGCGGCGCGACGAGAGACCCAGTACTTC	CSAPTLAARRETQYF
TRBJ1-2	TRBV30	NA	NA	TGTGCCTGGAGTGTAGCCCAACAGGGCGGCTATGGCTACACCTTC	CAWSVAQQGGYGYTF
TRBJ2-3	TRBV5-5	TRBD2	NA	TGTGCCAGCAGCTTGGAGGCGGGGGACCGGACAGATACGCAGTATTTT	CASSLEAGDRTDTQYF